These 7 T cell receptor beta chains were all obtained from the same sample, sequenced in a study of cytomegalovirus exposure and HLA in healthy donors. Primers included in the PCR were 60 Vbeta and 13 Jbeta primers. The method was immunoSEQ multiplex PCR; TCRdb's version includes in-frame clones alone and lacks a portion of them. Recorded for this sample: around 84,000 clones. The sequencing sample was made of PBMCs. The receptors were gathered from a man under 40 in good health and CMV-seronegative.

The CDR3 loop reads CASSLRFPGDEQYF. Here the CDR3 DNA reads TGCGCCAGCAGCCTCAGGTTCCCCGGGGACGAGCAGTACTTC. The genes are TRBV5-1 and TRBJ2-7, with D maybe TRBD2 (5 bases). The CDR3 totals 14 residues. Germline CDR1 is SGHRS and CDR2 is YFSETQ. Trimming left V 4 bases short and J 5 bases short, with 16 bases between.

The chain carries TRBV2 and TRBJ2-5, with D perhaps TRBD2 (6 bases). Per germline, CDR1 SNHLY and CDR2 FYNNEI. The CDR3 runs to 15 residues. V was clipped by 5 bases and J by 7 bases, with 20 bases between them. This chain's CDR3 is CASSLRTGVAGTQYF. CDR3 nucleotides: TGTGCCAGCAGTTTGAGAACGGGAGTCGCGGGGACCCAGTACTTC.

The chain couples TRBV29-1 to TRBJ1-1; unclear D gene. Trimming shortened V by 3 bases and J by 3 bases, and 17 bases separated the two germline ends. Germline CDR1 is SQVTM and CDR2 is ANQGSEA. This CDR3 has 15 amino acids. The CDR3 DNA follows: TGCAGCGTTGAGCGAGCGCTAAGACGGGACACTGAAGCTTTCTTT. It is translated as CSVERALRRDTEAFF.

The J gene is TRBJ2-1, the V gene TRBV29-1, with D possibly matching TRBD1 (5 bases). The CDR3 has 11 amino acids. Germline values: CDR1 SQVTM, CDR2 ANQGSEA. Trimming pared 5 bases from V and 6 bases from J, leaving 8 bases between. CDR3 DNA sequence: TGCAGCGTTCGACAGTTCAATGAGCAGTTCTTC. This translates into CSVRQFNEQFF.

The rearrangement uses TRBV5-1 and TRBJ2-3; D may be TRBD2 (5 bases). The V and J ends lost 2 bases and 4 bases respectively, with 8 bases between them. The germline gives CDR1 SGHRS, CDR2 YFSETQ. The CDR3 is made up of 13 amino acids. Here the CDR3 reads CASSLFSADTQYF. The CDR3 nucleotides read TGCGCCAGCAGCTTATTTAGCGCAGATACGCAGTATTTT.

CDR3 nucleotide sequence: TGTGCCAGCAGTGAGGGGGACAGGGGAAATGGAGAGACCCAGTACTTC. Translated, it gives CASSEGDRGNGETQYF. The J gene is TRBJ2-5, the V gene TRBV6-1; 10 bases agree with TRBD1. This CDR3 is built from 16 residues. CDR1 and CDR2 (germline): MNHNS, SASEGT. With V trimmed by 3 bases and J by 4 bases, 8 bases remained unmatched.

The V call is TRBV9, the J call TRBJ2-5; tentative D call: TRBD2 (5 bases). The CDR3 totals 16 residues. Per germline, CDR1 SGDLS and CDR2 YYNGEE. V was clipped by 0 bases and J by 2 bases, with 14 bases between them. The CDR3, as DNA: TGTGCCAGCAGCGTAGGAACTAGTCTCACACAAGAGACCCAGTACTTC. As protein: CASSVGTSLTQETQYF.